The clone carrying this T cell receptor beta chain occurred many times. Its antigen is not known. This record belongs to a study of response to subunit inactivated influenza vaccine. Whole-study results and caveats: Authors proposed each seasonal influenza vaccination draws in few new T cells.

The ends were cut back, 0 bases at V and 1 base at J, with 10 bases in the middle. CDR3 length equals 15 residues. The germline CDR1 and CDR2 sequences are SGHRS and YFSETQ. Each CDR3 protein gets one entry after TCRdb re-called the RT-PCR reads with MiXCR. Of hundreds of thousands of distinct CDR3 sequences listed, 10% to 11% are singletons. Sequenced here: PBMCs from blood, sampled 35 to 45 days after vaccination. The chain is built from TRBV5-1 and TRBJ1-1; D is perhaps TRBD1 (5 bases). The TCR sequence derives from a middle-aged man who received an inactivated influenza vaccine. Here the CDR3 DNA reads TGCGCCAGCAGCTTGGCCCCAGGGCCGAACACTGAAGCTTTCTTT. Its protein is CASSLAPGPNTEAFF. The entire variable domain, with the rest obtained from reference TRBV5-1 and TRBJ1-1, is as follows: KAGVTQTPRYLIKTRGQQVTLSCSPISGHRSVSWYQQTPGQGLQFLFEYFSETQRNKGNFPGRFSGRQFSNSRSEMNVSTLELGDSALYLCASSLAPGPNTEAFFGQGTRLTVV.